These 8 T cell receptor beta chains came from one sample sequenced in a study of blood T cell repertoires in COVID-19. Method: immunoSEQ multiplex PCR; TCRdb's copy keeps in-frame clones and lacks some. The repertoire consists of a few hundred thousand clones, with roughly 85% occurring once and the leading ten covering about 3.9%. Sequencing was performed on peripheral blood. Receptors originate from a woman at least 80 years old with acute or convalescent COVID-19.

DNA of the CDR3: TGTGCCAGCAGTGTGACATCTTATAATTCACCCCTCCACTTT. Protein product: CASSVTSYNSPLHF. The V gene is TRBV2, the J gene TRBJ1-6; unclear D gene. The germline CDR1 and CDR2 sequences are SNHLY and FYNNEI. Deletions cut 4 bases from V and 4 bases from J, with 8 bases between. This CDR3 region has 14 residues.

This clone was picked up one time. This sequence joins TRBV24-1 and TRBJ2-3; D perhaps matches TRBD1 (6 bases). The CDR3 has 15 amino acids. V lost 3 bases, J lost 7 bases, and 16 bases lay in between. Germline CDR1 and CDR2: KGHDR and SFDVKD. CDR3 in amino acids: CATSDGGLDSNTQYF. The DNA of the CDR3 is TGTGCCACCAGTGATGGAGGCTTGGACAGCAATACGCAGTATTTT.

The CDR3 DNA sequence: TGTGCCAGCTCACCGGCTTTCCAGGGGGCTAGCGGGGGAGAGCAGTTCTTC. It is translated as CASSPAFQGASGGEQFF. This sequence joins TRBV18 and TRBJ2-1; TRBD2 aligns across 10 bases. CDR1 KGHSH and CDR2 LQKENI come from the germline V gene. The CDR3 spans 17 residues. V lost 3 bases to trimming and J lost 10 bases; unmatched junction nucleotides: 15.

The chain employs TRBV5-8 and TRBJ2-7, with 11 bases fitting TRBD2. From germline, CDR1 is SGHTS and CDR2 YDEGEE. This CDR3 spans 15 amino acids. V was pared by 4 bases and J by 5 bases, with 8 bases of the junction left unmatched. CDR3 in DNA: TGTGCCAGCAGCCGAATTAGCGGGGGGGCCGACGAGCAGTACTTC. Translated: CASSRISGGADEQYF.

This chain connects TRBV6-1 to TRBJ2-1, with D tentatively TRBD2 (6 bases). The CDR3 runs 15 residues. V gave up 1 base and J gave up 5 bases, with 12 bases separating them. In germline, CDR1 is MNHNS, CDR2 SASEGT. The DNA for the CDR3 is TGTGCCAGCAGTGAAGTTGGGACTGCGGACAATGAGCAGTTCTTC. Its protein product is CASSEVGTADNEQFF.

J is TRBJ2-1 and V is TRBV5-1; TRBD1 matches 8 bases. The CDR3 sequence is 17 residues long. J lost 4 bases, V lost 0 bases, and 9 bases had no gene match. Looked up from germline, CDR1 is SGHRS and CDR2 is YFSETQ. Here the CDR3 DNA reads TGCGCCAGCAGCTTGGGACAGGGGTCAAACCTTTACAATGAGCAGTTCTTC. This sequence encodes CASSLGQGSNLYNEQFF.

Comment on this clone: Other DNA sequences from this sample encode an identical CDR3 as well. V is TRBV18 and J is TRBJ1-4; D unclear. The CDR3 covers 14 residues. The germline V and J ends were trimmed by 4 bases and 0 bases, with 6 bases remaining between them. The V gene's germline CDR1 is KGHSH and CDR2 LQKENI. CDR3 loop: CASSQGATNEKLFF. The CDR3, as DNA: TGTGCCAGCTCACAGGGAGCAACTAATGAAAAACTGTTTTTT.

This chain links TRBV18 with TRBJ1-1; D perhaps matches TRBD1 (5 bases). Germline CDR1 is KGHSH and CDR2 is LQKENI. V shed 3 bases and J shed 0 bases, with 14 bases lying between them. The length of the CDR3 is 16 residues. CDR3 loop: CASSPGQGSMNTEAFF. CDR3 in DNA: TGTGCCAGCTCACCGGGGCAGGGCAGCATGAACACTGAAGCTTTCTTT.